This TCR beta chain was sequenced during a study of neurological immune-mediated disorders. V lost 6 bases to trimming and J lost 1 base, with 8 bases between them. The CDR3 contains 12 residues. CDR1 and CDR2 (germline): DFQATT, SNEGSKA (reference sequence). The making of cDNA relied on 5'RACE with 10-nucleotide random UMIs. Via MiXCR, TCRdb re-called the 5' RACE reads, giving one row per CDR3 protein. The table shows 75,000 to 80,000 distinct CDR3 sequences, with about 5% occurring only once. The table lists this clonotype with many counts. Its cognate antigen is unknown. Notes on the study in general: Healthy controls had more TCR clonal expansion than multiple sclerosis, which showed the least, whereas HTLV-1-associated myelopathy showed the most. When the repertoires were grouped phylogenetically, those of 18 of the 34 multiple sclerosis patients came together in a single cluster of related CDR3 sequences, which points to a possible repertoire-level signature. The expanded clones of different subjects shared no CDR3 amino acid sequences (suggesting private repertoires in all groups).

The rearrangement joins TRBV20-1 to TRBJ2-3, with D hard to call. The specimen sequenced was PBMCs. The receptor was isolated from a woman younger than 45 with multiple sclerosis. The DNA for the CDR3 is TGCAGTGCGGGGTTCGGCACAGATACGCAGTATTTT. This translates into CSAGFGTDTQYF.